This T cell receptor beta chain was sequenced for a study of T cells in localized non-small cell lung cancer. This CDR3 contains 16 residues. Trimming cost V 0 bases and J 6 bases; bases outside gene matches: 8. Germline V gives CDR1 MNHEY, CDR2 SVGAGI. Clones were read by immunoSEQ multiplex PCR, and TCRdb kept only the in-frame ones, dropping some. The data show about 24,000 clones, around 87% seen once. A single count supports this clone. V gene TRBV6-5 combines with J gene TRBJ1-1; 9 nucleotides match TRBD1. The clonotype was recovered from a man between 35 and 75 years old with stage II lung adenocarcinoma. Sequences were derived from PBMCs, sampled before any cancer treatment. CDR3 sequence reads: CASSYSNPGQGSEAFF. The CDR3 region has the DNA TGTGCCAGCAGTTACTCGAATCCGGGACAGGGCTCTGAAGCTTTCTTT.